This T cell receptor beta chain was captured by sequencing in a study of CD8 T cells in ankylosing spondylitis (TCRdb year 2017). Describing the broader study: The study set out to find disease-linked TCR variants by profiling T cell receptor beta repertoires in ankylosing spondylitis patients and healthy donors. The full study cohort comprised 20 to 30 ankylosing spondylitis patients and over a hundred healthy donors. Peripheral blood samples were taken, and synovial fluid was additionally collected from ankylosing spondylitis patients.

Sequencing took place on an Illumina HiSeq 2500. Quantitative 5'-RACE with molecular barcodes was the method used to prepare the TCR beta libraries. On the study's bioinformatics: To identify disease-linked TCR variants, a new computational method was used, one built on a probabilistic model of VDJ rearrangement. TCRdb reprocessing: public reads trimmed at Q25 with fastp, clones called with MiXCR, in-frame beta chains kept. Here each entry gathers all rows of one CDR3 protein and keeps the most common genes and DNA. In this record, the V and J calls reflect TCRdb's handling and not the investigators' own analysis. For this sample the table gives roughly 200,000 distinct CDR3 sequences, of which 9.5% to 15% were detected only once. Of the sample, 16% falls within the top ten clones. Trimming accounts for 6 bases at V and 5 bases at J, while the number of junction bases matched to no gene is 11. The CDR3 runs 15 amino acids, cysteine and phenylalanine included. Left in the record is the CDR3 DNA by itself, 45 bases read in frame from the first base.

Concerning this clonotype itself: Its antigen remains unidentified. The sample holds no much larger clone one base away, and base qualities are not on file.

Broader findings and caveats from the paper: Some motif variants had previously been reported in the synovial fluid and blood of reactive arthritis patients, which suggests shared mechanisms of disease initiation. A CD8+ phenotype was shown by the disease-linked clones, which were found at relatively low frequencies in peripheral blood. A TCR beta motif made up of eight highly homologous amino acid variants appeared to be characteristic of blood from ankylosing spondylitis patients. According to the report, matched synovial fluid samples from ankylosing spondylitis patients were significantly enriched for the disease-linked clones.

Source material: blood, either unsorted or a sorted T cell fraction (not recorded which). The TCR was taken from a male donor with ankylosing spondylitis or in good health (not recorded which). This sequence uses TRBV12-3 or TRBV12-4 and TRBJ2-7, and 9 junctional nucleotides match TRBD1. The CDR3 loop reads CASSRPGQGFDEQYF. Read as DNA, the sequence is TGTGCCAGCAGCCGCCCGGGACAGGGTTTCGACGAGCAGTACTTC.